This T cell receptor beta chain was recovered during a study of blood T cells in healthy people across ages. The study, taken as a whole, reports: Unsorted PBMCs ruled out conclusive naive versus antigen-experienced comparison.

Primed by a sample-barcoded 5' primer and a J-beta primer mix, a second PCR proceeded for about 6 to 11 cycles. TCRdb re-analysed the 5' RACE reads in MiXCR, keeping a single row per CDR3 protein. This table has some 1 million distinct CDR3 sequences, under 45% appearing once. The CDR3 totals 15 residues. The study recruited healthy Caucasian donors from Russia who were aged about 6 to 90. Details on this clonotype: Antigen: not known.

This clonotype was sampled from a woman aged 55-70 years in good health. The specimen was blood. The V and J genes are TRBV21-1 and TRBJ2-7; the D call of TRBD2 is as the table states it, not checked on the DNA. TRBV21-1 is given as a pseudogene. The CDR3 spells CASIQGGSLDHEQYF. CDR3 bases: TGTGCCAGCATACAGGGAGGGAGCCTAGACCACGAGCAGTACTTC.